Shown below are 8 T cell receptor beta chains from a single sample sequenced in a study of T-cell reconstitution after alpha-beta-depleted transplantation in children. Unique molecular identifiers were incorporated when the TCRbeta library was constructed. TCRdb processed the PCR reads anew with MiXCR; each CDR3 protein has one entry. The sample includes 200,000 to 250,000 distinct CDR3 sequences, roughly 10% of them seen just once. The sample was PBMCs, taken before TCRalphabeta/CD19-depleted stem cell transplant. All receptors derive from a child younger than two with acute myeloid leukemia, due to receive a stem cell transplant.

This clonotype was seen ten or more times. V and J are TRBV6-1 and TRBJ2-2; 11 nucleotides line up with TRBD1. Per germline, CDR1 MNHNS and CDR2 SASEGT. Trimming cost V 9 bases and J 2 bases; bases outside gene matches: 11. This CDR3 comprises 17 residues. CDR3 in DNA: TGTGCCAGTTCCGGGACAGGGGGACCCCGAAACACCGGGGAGCTGTTTTTT. Its protein is CASSGTGGPRNTGELFF.

This clonotype was observed many times. The genes are TRBV28 and TRBJ1-1; D is perhaps TRBD1 (5 bases). Germline V gene lookup returns CDR1 MDHEN and CDR2 SYDVKM. V dropped 8 bases and J dropped 10 bases, with 20 bases sitting between them. The length of the CDR3 is 13 residues. The CDR3 nucleotides read TGTGCCAGCCTACCTTGGGCGACCGGGGGAGCTTTCTTT. It translates to CASLPWATGGAFF.

This clonotype was observed at least ten times. J is TRBJ1-5 and V is TRBV20-1, with 7 bases fitting TRBD1. Germline V gives CDR1 DFQATT, CDR2 SNEGSKA (reference sequence). Germline trimming cut 4 bases from V and 3 bases from J; bases unmatched to any gene: 6. This CDR3 has 14 residues. The CDR3 protein is CSATPGGINQPQHF. CDR3 coding DNA: TGCAGTGCTACCCCAGGGGGAATCAATCAGCCCCAGCATTTT.

This clonotype showed up many times. The gene calls are TRBV30 and TRBJ2-3; TRBD1 is a possible D gene (6 bases). This CDR3 region has 14 residues. V was cut by 4 bases and J by 0 bases, with 11 bases left in between. The germline CDR1 and CDR2 sequences are GTSNPN and SVGIG (reference sequence). The CDR3 reads CAWILRGSTDTQYF. CDR3 nucleotides: TGTGCCTGGATCCTCAGGGGTAGCACAGATACGCAGTATTTT.

There are many counts of this clonotype. The J gene is TRBJ2-5, the V gene TRBV10-3, with TRBD2 identical over 15 bases. CDR3 length: 16 residues. Trimming took 5 bases from V and 2 from J; bases not matched to a gene: 3. Germline loops: CDR1 ENHRY, CDR2 SYGVKD. The CDR3: CAISPGLAGGQETQYF. As DNA, the CDR3 is TGTGCCATCAGTCCAGGACTAGCGGGGGGGCAAGAGACCCAGTACTTC.

The J gene is TRBJ2-2, the V gene TRBV19; the D is unclear. The CDR3 is 13 residues long. In germline, CDR1 is LNHDA, CDR2 SQIVND (reference sequence). Trimming shortened V by 6 bases and J by 7 bases, and 12 bases separated the two germline ends. The CDR3 DNA sequence: TGTGCCAGTAGCCCGATGTATAGCGGGGAGCTGTTTTTT. Translating gives CASSPMYSGELFF. The whole variable domain, remainder taken from reference TRBV19 and TRBJ2-2, is DGGITQSPKYLFRKEGQNVTLSCEQNLNHDAMYWYRQDPGQGLRLIYYSQIVNDFQKGDIAEGYSVSREKKESFPLTVTSAQKNPTAFYLCASSPMYSGELFFGEGSRLTVL.

This clonotype occurred many times. DNA of the CDR3: TGTGCCAGCAGGAAAAGGGGTTGGTGGGAGGCGGACACAGATACGCAGTATTTT. It translates to CASRKRGWWEADTDTQYF. The rearrangement uses TRBV6-1 and TRBJ2-3; maybe TRBD2 (6 bases). This CDR3 is 18 amino acids long. Trimming removed 6 bases from V and 2 bases from J, with 24 bases in between. CDR1 is MNHNS, CDR2 SASEGT, per germline.

There are many counts of this clonotype. V is TRBV7-3 and J is TRBJ2-2, with D unresolved. This CDR3 contains 12 residues. V was pared by 4 bases and J by 3 bases, with 3 bases between. Germline lookup yields CDR1 SGHTA and CDR2 FQGTGA. CDR3 bases: TGTGCCAGCAGCTCCTACACCGGGGAGCTGTTTTTT. Its protein is CASSSYTGELFF.